Presented here are 22 T cell receptor beta chains from one specimen sequenced in a study of OX40 agonist ivuxolimab in advanced cancers. Generated by immunoSEQ multiplex PCR, the TCRdb table keeps only in-frame clones and is missing some. The table records approximately 12,000 clones, about 85% of them present only once. Here the sequenced sample was CD4+ or CD8+ T cells sorted from blood, taken in a trial of the OX40 agonist ivuxolimab. Source of these receptors: an adult with an advanced solid tumor such as melanoma, head and neck, liver or kidney cancer.

V and J are TRBV9 and TRBJ2-7; D not resolved. This CDR3 is 14 amino acids long. CDR1 is SGDLS and CDR2 is YYNGEE in the germline V gene. V dropped 0 bases and J dropped 6 bases, with 13 bases sitting between them. CDR3 in DNA: TGTGCCAGCAGCGTAGGAAGCCTATCCACCGAGCAGTACTTC. It is translated as CASSVGSLSTEQYF.

This chain connects TRBV5-4 to TRBJ1-2, with D perhaps matching TRBD1 (5 bases). In germline, CDR1 is SGHNT, CDR2 YYREEE (reference sequence). The V end was cut by 3 bases, the J end by 3 bases, with 12 bases between. The CDR3 extends over 14 amino acids. The CDR3 region has the DNA TGTGCCAGCAGCTGGGACCCGGGCGACTATGGCTACACCTTC. The encoded protein is CASSWDPGDYGYTF. Combining the CDR3 with reference TRBV5-4 and TRBJ1-2 gives the whole variable domain ETGVTQSPTHLIKTRGQQVTLRCSSQSGHNTVSWYQQALGQGPQFIFQYYREEENGRGNFPPRFSGLQFPNYSSELNVNALELDDSALYLCASSWDPGDYGYTFGSGTRLTVV.

The chain has TRBV9 and TRBJ1-2, with D perhaps TRBD1 (5 bases). The germline gives CDR1 SGDLS, CDR2 YYNGEE. Trimming took 0 bases from V and 1 from J, leaving 13 bases between them. The CDR3 spans 16 residues. The CDR3 sequence is CASSVEVQADNYGYTF. In DNA, the CDR3 is TGTGCCAGCAGCGTAGAGGTACAGGCCGATAACTATGGCTACACCTTC.

V usage is TRBV9 and J usage is TRBJ2-1, with TRBD2 matching 11 bases. CDR1 and CDR2 (germline): SGDLS, YYNGEE. CDR3 size: 15 residues. The V and J ends lost 3 bases and 7 bases, in that order; junction bases with no gene match: 6. Here the CDR3 reads CASSGRLAGLNEQFF. In nucleotides, the CDR3 is TGTGCCAGCAGCGGCAGACTAGCGGGGTTAAATGAGCAGTTCTTC.

This clone is deemed medium-sized (0.01 to 0.1%). The chain links TRBV27 to TRBJ2-7; 11 bases line up with TRBD1. Trimming at V came to 3 bases and at J to 3 bases, leaving 4 bases not matched to a gene. Germline lookup yields CDR1 MNHEY and CDR2 SMNVEV (reference sequence). The CDR3 is 15 amino acids. The CDR3 coding sequence is TGTGCCAGCAGTTTTATGGGACAGGGGGACTACGAGCAGTACTTC. As protein: CASSFMGQGDYEQYF.

The CDR3 protein is CASSSDRDGYGYTF. In nucleotides, the CDR3 is TGTGCCAGCAGCTCCGACAGGGACGGCTATGGCTACACCTTC. The chain links TRBV11-2 to TRBJ1-2; the match to TRBD1 covers 7 bases. Germline assignment: CDR1 SGHAT and CDR2 FQNNGV. The length of the CDR3 is 14 residues. V lost 4 bases and J lost 4; bases outside the gene matches: 6.

The chain links TRBV2 to TRBJ1-1; TRBD1 agrees at 8 bases. The CDR3 covers 16 residues. CDR1 and CDR2 from the germline V gene are SNHLY and FYNNEI. V lost 3 bases and J lost 5; bases outside the gene matches: 11. CDR3 nucleotide sequence: TGTGCCAGCAGTGACGGGGACAGGCTTAGGGGAACTGAAGCTTTCTTT. This gives the protein CASSDGDRLRGTEAFF.

The chain links TRBV29-1 to TRBJ1-1, with 8 positions matching TRBD1. J gave up 4 bases and V 0 bases, and 7 bases lay outside the gene matches. CDR3 length equals 15 residues. Germline loops: CDR1 SQVTM, CDR2 ANQGSEA. CDR3 sequence: CSVEESITGGTEAFF. The CDR3 DNA reads TGCAGCGTTGAAGAATCGATAACAGGGGGCACTGAAGCTTTCTTT.

V and J are TRBV10-3 and TRBJ2-7; 7 positions agree with TRBD1. Germline trimming cut 2 bases from V and 0 bases from J; bases unmatched to any gene: 4. The CDR3 has 15 amino acids. Looked up from germline, CDR1 is ENHRY and CDR2 is SYGVKD. The CDR3 bases are TGTGCCATCAGTGAGGACAGGGAAGGCTCCTACGAGCAGTACTTC. Protein product: CAISEDREGSYEQYF.

The V and J genes are TRBV5-6 and TRBJ2-7; a possible D gene is TRBD1 (6 bases). Germline V gives CDR1 SGHDT, CDR2 YYEEEE. Trimming took 2 bases from V and 2 from J, leaving 14 bases between them. CDR3 length: 15 amino acids. CDR3 residues: CASSFLQTGAYEQYF. The CDR3 DNA sequence: TGTGCCAGCAGCTTTCTTCAGACAGGTGCCTACGAGCAGTACTTC.

The chain links TRBV12-5 to TRBJ2-5; 9 bases are a match to TRBD2. V was pared by 2 bases and J by 1 base, with 8 bases of the junction left unmatched. Germline V gene lookup returns CDR1 LGHNT and CDR2 FRNRAP. The CDR3 has 17 residues. CDR3 region: CASGLLTPSGTQETQYF. The CDR3 DNA reads as TGTGCTAGTGGTTTGCTTACTCCTAGCGGGACCCAAGAGACCCAGTACTTC.

The chain carries TRBV7-9 and TRBJ2-7; D gene unclear. Germline loops: CDR1 SEHNR, CDR2 FQNEAQ (reference sequence). V dropped 3 bases and J dropped 3 bases, with 12 bases sitting between them. This CDR3 region has 14 residues. Written as DNA, the CDR3 is TGTGCCAGCAGCTTCCCAGGACCCAACTACGAGCAGTACTTC. This translates into CASSFPGPNYEQYF.

The rearrangement links TRBV9 to TRBJ2-1; D assignment may be TRBD1 or TRBD2 (5 bases each). The germline V gene encodes CDR1 SGDLS and CDR2 YYNGEE. The V end lost 0 bases, the J end lost 3 bases, and 7 bases lay between the germline ends. This CDR3 has 14 residues. The CDR3 here is CASSVGGDYNEQFF. CDR3 coding DNA: TGTGCCAGCAGCGTAGGAGGGGACTACAATGAGCAGTTCTTC.

This clone has just a few counts. The chain joins TRBV6-1 to TRBJ2-2, with 7 bases matching TRBD1. The CDR3 sequence is 16 residues long. The J segment lost 7 bases and the V segment lost 4 bases, leaving 12 bases of the junction unmatched. The germline CDR1 and CDR2 sequences are MNHNS and SASEGT. The DNA for the CDR3 is TGTGCCAGCAGTGGTCGGGCAGGGGGATTCCTCGGGGAGCTGTTTTTT. Its protein is CASSGRAGGFLGELFF.

This clone is judged medium-sized (0.01 to 0.1%). The chain joins TRBV9 to TRBJ1-1; D not certain. Germline CDR1 reads SGDLS; CDR2 reads YYNGEE. Trimming left V 4 bases short and J 5 bases short, with 15 bases between. The CDR3 runs to 14 residues. The CDR3 reads CASSPDGTTTEAFF. Here the CDR3 DNA reads TGTGCCAGCAGCCCGGACGGTACAACAACTGAAGCTTTCTTT.

This chain links TRBV28 with TRBJ1-1; D is undetermined. The V end was cut by 6 bases, the J end by 2 bases, with 19 bases between. Germline V lookup: CDR1 MDHEN, CDR2 SYDVKM. This CDR3 contains 16 residues. The CDR3 loop is CASRSPRLSLNTEAFF. CDR3 in DNA: TGTGCCAGCAGGTCCCCTCGATTATCCCTAAACACTGAAGCTTTCTTT. The full variable domain, rest sourced from reference TRBV28 and TRBJ1-1, is DVKVTQSSRYLVKRTGEKVFLECVQDMDHENMFWYRQDPGLGLRLIYFSYDVKMKEKGDIPEGYSVSREKKERFSLILESASTNQTSMYLCASRSPRLSLNTEAFFGQGTRLTVV.

V usage is TRBV6-1 and J usage is TRBJ1-2; TRBD1 aligns across 7 bases. The CDR3 length is 12 residues. Germline CDR1 and CDR2: MNHNS and SASEGT. V dropped 2 bases and J dropped 9; count of bases not matched to a gene: 3. CDR3 bases: TGTGCCAGCAGTGAAACAGGGGCACGCTACACCTTC. As protein: CASSETGARYTF.

This chain uses TRBV19 with TRBJ2-1, with a weak D call TRBD2 (6 bases). CDR1 LNHDA and CDR2 SQIVND come from the germline V gene (reference sequence). V was shortened by 1 base and J by 2 bases, with 15 bases between the two germline ends. The length of the CDR3 is 17 residues. In nucleotides, the CDR3 is TGTGCCAGTAGTATAGTCGGGCGGGGCGGGGCCTACAATGAGCAGTTCTTC. Its translation: CASSIVGRGGAYNEQFF. The full variable domain, rest sourced from reference TRBV19 and TRBJ2-1, is DGGITQSPKYLFRKEGQNVTLSCEQNLNHDAMYWYRQDPGQGLRLIYYSQIVNDFQKGDIAEGYSVSREKKESFPLTVTSAQKNPTAFYLCASSIVGRGGAYNEQFFGPGTRLTVL.

This clone is medium-sized. The CDR3 protein is CASTKGEQLYNEQFF. Here the CDR3 DNA reads TGTGCCAGCACCAAAGGGGAGCAGTTATACAATGAGCAGTTCTTC. This rearrangement joins TRBV27 to TRBJ2-1; D possibly uses TRBD1 or TRBD2 (5 bases each). CDR3 length equals 15 residues. V was cut by 7 bases and J by 4 bases, with 17 bases left in between. Germline V CDR1 and CDR2: MNHEY, SMNVEV (reference sequence).

The chain links TRBV6-6 to TRBJ1-5; no clear D. CDR1 and CDR2 from the germline V gene are MNHNY and SVGAGI (reference sequence). This CDR3 has 16 amino acids. V lost 0 bases and J lost 2, with 11 bases in between. The CDR3 DNA reads as TGTGCCAGCAGTTACTCGAGGGCCACAGGCAATCAGCCCCAGCATTTT. Protein product: CASSYSRATGNQPQHF.

The V and J genes are TRBV13 and TRBJ2-1, with TRBD2 matching over 16 bases. CDR3 size: 17 residues. After removal of 4 bases from V and 7 bases from J, the junction contained 7 bases not matched to a gene. Per germline, CDR1 PRHDT and CDR2 FYEKMQ (reference sequence). CDR3 DNA sequence: TGTGCCAGCAGCTCAGGGACTAGCGGGAGGGTTCCGAATGAGCAGTTCTTC. Its protein is CASSSGTSGRVPNEQFF.

The rearrangement uses TRBV23-1 and TRBJ2-7; D is perhaps TRBD1 (6 bases). TRBV23-1 has ORF status, its function being uncertain. V was clipped by 5 bases and J by 5 bases, with 19 bases between them. The CDR3 length is 15 residues. CDR3 loop: CASSSPQGKCHEQYF. The CDR3 nucleotides are TGCGCCAGCAGTTCCCCCCAGGGGAAGTGCCACGAGCAGTACTTC.